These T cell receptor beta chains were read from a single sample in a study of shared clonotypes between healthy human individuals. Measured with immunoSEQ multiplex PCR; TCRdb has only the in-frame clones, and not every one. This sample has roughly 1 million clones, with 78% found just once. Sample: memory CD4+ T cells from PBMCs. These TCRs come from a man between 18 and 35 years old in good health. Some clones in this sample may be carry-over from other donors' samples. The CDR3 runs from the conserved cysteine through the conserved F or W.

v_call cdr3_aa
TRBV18 CASSPPMRTGDYGYTF
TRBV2 CASSGRGQGAETQYF
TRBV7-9 CASSFSPGPWGTGELFF
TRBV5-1 CASSWETTRIEQFF
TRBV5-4 CASSPHGASYEQYF
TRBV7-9 CAGVPGTRSYEQYF
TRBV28 CASRPGPWDNYGYTF
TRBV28 CASSSRGDRGPSGNTIYF
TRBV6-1 CASSLAETNYNEQFF
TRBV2 CASRLGAGDGYTF
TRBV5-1 CASSSGLATSTDTQYF
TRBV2 CASGFSYFTYNEQFF
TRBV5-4 CASSVDRNEQYF
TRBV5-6 CASSLPGPHYGYTF
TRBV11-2 CASSPQDSTDTQYF
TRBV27 CASSLFSTGGGNYGYTF
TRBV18 CASSYTGITGALMETQYF
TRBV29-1 CSVAQGGNEQFF
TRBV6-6 CASSYGYRGVAEAFF
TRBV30 CAWGSGRARNEQYF
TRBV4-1 CASSPLPAGYTEAFF
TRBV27 CASSFRVDWQINTGELFF
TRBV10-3 CAISGLAGGTHEQYF
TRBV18 CASSPLPVAGGAAGELFF
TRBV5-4 CASSHPGLAGGGGTDTQYF
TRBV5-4 CASSLGSGGSTYEQYF
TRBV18 CASSSTSYEQYF
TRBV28 CASSPGNGHEQFF
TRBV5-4 CASSTPGTGDSSSYNEQFF
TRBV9 CASSIRGDTEAFF
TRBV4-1 CASSQGGSTGLETQYF
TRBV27 CASSFFTGTSGLDTQYF
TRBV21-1 CASSKVKRGPTYEQYF
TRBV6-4 CASSAGFDQPQHF
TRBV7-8 CASSLVARGPANTIYF
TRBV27 CASKDRGDYGYTF
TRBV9 CASSEGSGGYEQYF
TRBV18 CASSPFGGTQYF
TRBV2 CASKTSGSSDTQYF
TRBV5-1 CASSTPGASGSPYNEQFF
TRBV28 CASSLPRARGTEAFF
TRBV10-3 CAISESAYRQGSTDTQYF
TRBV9 CASSGTGARTDTQYF
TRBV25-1 CASSPGQLGYGYTF
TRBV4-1 CASSPGTAGGETQYF
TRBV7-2 CASSLNRGRTYEQYF
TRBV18 CASSPIVVAKNIQYF
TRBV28 CASSALGADTQYF
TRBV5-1 CASSLDTAGNTIYF
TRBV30 CAWSVQGDVYGYTF
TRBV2 CASTYQGLGNTEAFF